These 10 T cell receptor beta chains originate from one sample sequenced in a study of CD8+ T cells in alopecia areata (dated by TCRdb to 2016 to 2018). Libraries were prepared through the immunoSEQ multiplex PCR assay. RNA was extracted from all samples and reverse transcribed into cDNA, which served as template for TCR sequencing. Drawn from immuneACCESS, this table holds only the in-frame rearrangements with V and J called that TCRdb kept. Clones are partly lost; checked studies trace under half to an unresolved V gene and leave the rest unexplained. The sample table lists fewer than 20,000 clones, approximately 54% of them with a count of one. In total, the top ten clones hold about 12% of the sample. Lesional scalp punch biopsies and peripheral blood were obtained from alopecia areata patients. The specimen sequenced was skin. These receptors originate from a human donor with alopecia areata.

The gene calls are TRBV28 and TRBJ2-3; TRBD2 might be the D (6 bases). With 4 bases removed from V and 4 bases from J, the gap between germline ends came to 9 bases. Germline lookup yields CDR1 MDHEN and CDR2 SYDVKM. The CDR3 extends over 13 amino acids. The CDR3 region has the DNA TGTGCCAGCAGTTGGGGGAGGTCAGATACGCAGTATTTT. This encodes CASSWGRSDTQYF.

J is TRBJ2-7 and V is TRBV27, with D maybe TRBD1 (5 bases). The CDR3 totals 14 residues. The ends were cut back, 5 bases at V and 6 bases at J, with 17 bases in the middle. Germline-derived CDR1 and CDR2 are MNHEY and SMNVEV (reference sequence). CDR3 sequence reads: CASSPLGPSGEQYF. DNA of the CDR3: TGTGCCAGCAGTCCACTGGGGCCCTCCGGCGAGCAGTACTTC.

In nucleotides, the CDR3 is TGTGCCAGTAGTAGCGGGAGTGAGCAGTTCTTC. As protein: CASSSGSEQFF. The rearrangement joins TRBV19 to TRBJ2-1; 7 bases match TRBD2. The ends lost 4 bases at V and 9 bases at J; junction bases unmatched: 0. CDR1 is LNHDA and CDR2 is SQIVND in the germline V gene (reference sequence). The CDR3 consists of 11 residues. Full variable domain (rest looked up from reference TRBV19 and TRBJ2-1): DGGITQSPKYLFRKEGQNVTLSCEQNLNHDAMYWYRQDPGQGLRLIYYSQIVNDFQKGDIAEGYSVSREKKESFPLTVTSAQKNPTAFYLCASSSGSEQFFGPGTRLTVL.

The J gene is TRBJ2-7, the V gene TRBV7-8; D tentatively reads TRBD1 or TRBD2 (5 bases each). V lost 1 base and J lost 6, with 19 bases in between. CDR3 length equals 16 residues. Germline V gene data show CDR1 as SGHVS and CDR2 as FQNEAQ. The CDR3 spells CASSLVVGARFREQYF. The CDR3 DNA is TGTGCCAGCAGCTTAGTAGTCGGGGCCCGCTTCCGCGAGCAGTACTTC.

This clone was observed a handful of times. The chain joins TRBV4-1 to TRBJ2-7, with 10 bases that match TRBD1. Germline assignment: CDR1 MGHRA and CDR2 YSYEKL. CDR3 length: 15 amino acids. V shed 2 bases, J shed 5 bases, and the junction held 6 bases outside the gene matches. The CDR3 DNA reads as TGCGCCAGCAGCCAACCCGGGACAGGGGTGGACGAGCAGTACTTC. Residues: CASSQPGTGVDEQYF.

This clone is medium-sized (0.01 to 0.1%) by share. The chain has TRBV7-2 and TRBJ1-3; tentative D call: TRBD1 (6 bases). The V end lost 5 bases, the J end lost 0 bases, and 14 bases lay between the germline ends. CDR3 length: 16 residues. The germline V gene has CDR1 SGHTA and CDR2 FQGNSA. The CDR3 loop reads CASSHNRASSGNTIYF. The CDR3 DNA is TGTGCCAGCAGCCACAACAGGGCAAGCTCTGGAAACACCATATATTTT.

The J gene is TRBJ2-7, the V gene TRBV4-1, with 9 positions matching TRBD1. The ends lost 3 bases at V and 3 bases at J; junction bases unmatched: 9. The CDR3 covers 16 residues. Per the germline V gene, CDR1 is MGHRA and CDR2 is YSYEKL. As DNA, the CDR3 is TGCGCCAGCAGCCATATAGACAGGGGGAGACTCTACGAGCAGTACTTC. As protein: CASSHIDRGRLYEQYF.

This clone was detected once. V usage is TRBV5-4 and J usage is TRBJ2-7, with a tentative D call TRBD2 (6 bases). Trimming stripped 4 bases from V and 2 bases from J, with 16 bases between. This CDR3 contains 15 residues. Germline CDR1 reads SGHNT; CDR2 reads YYREEE (reference sequence). The CDR3 DNA is TGTGCCAGCAGCACCGATCCTAGCGCCACCTACGAGCAGTACTTC. This translates into CASSTDPSATYEQYF.

This sequence joins TRBV7-6 and TRBJ1-1, with D unclear. This CDR3 has 13 amino acids. Germline CDR1 and CDR2: SGHVS and FNYEAQ. V dropped 5 bases and J dropped 5 bases, with 12 bases sitting between them. The CDR3 region has the DNA TGTGCCAGCAGCCCCTACGGCGGAACTGAAGCTTTCTTT. Protein sequence: CASSPYGGTEAFF.

The chain recombines TRBV6-1 with TRBJ2-3; no firm D call. The V and J ends lost 5 bases and 2 bases respectively, with 14 bases between them. This CDR3 region has 15 residues. Germline lookup yields CDR1 MNHNS and CDR2 SASEGT. DNA for the CDR3: TGTGCCAGCAGTAATGTAGGCGGCCCCACAGATACGCAGTATTTT. Translating it yields CASSNVGGPTDTQYF.